This T cell receptor (beta chain) is drawn from a study of T-cell memory formation after mild COVID-19. Study-wide context: In these data, TCR clusters were largely donor specific. Whole-study findings and limits: The authors left the SARS-CoV-2 specificity of second-wave clones peaking on day 37 unconfirmed. Pre-infection memory held some responding clones, suggesting pre-existing cross-reactive T cells responded.

Worth noting for this clonotype: Its target is unknown.

cDNA libraries for TCR alpha and TCR beta, carrying sample barcodes and UMIs, came from 5'RACE with constant-segment primers. TCRdb called the 5' RACE reads again in MiXCR, with one record for every CDR3 protein. The table records roughly 70,000 distinct CDR3 sequences, 15% to 20% of them present only once. Material for sequencing was PBMCs or a T cell subset sorted from them (not recorded which). The TCR was taken from an adult woman who had mild COVID-19 (a few samples of this study predate the infection). Cell type and time point are not known.

CDR3 protein: CASSQGGRVMNTEAFF. The DNA of the CDR3 is TGCGCCAGCAGCCAAGGGGGCAGGGTAATGAACACTGAAGCTTTCTTT. This chain uses TRBV4-1 with TRBJ1-1; a weak D match, TRBD1 (5 bases). V lost 1 base to trimming and J lost 0 bases, with 12 bases between them. There are 16 residues in the CDR3. CDR1 is MGHRA and CDR2 is YSYEKL in the germline V gene.